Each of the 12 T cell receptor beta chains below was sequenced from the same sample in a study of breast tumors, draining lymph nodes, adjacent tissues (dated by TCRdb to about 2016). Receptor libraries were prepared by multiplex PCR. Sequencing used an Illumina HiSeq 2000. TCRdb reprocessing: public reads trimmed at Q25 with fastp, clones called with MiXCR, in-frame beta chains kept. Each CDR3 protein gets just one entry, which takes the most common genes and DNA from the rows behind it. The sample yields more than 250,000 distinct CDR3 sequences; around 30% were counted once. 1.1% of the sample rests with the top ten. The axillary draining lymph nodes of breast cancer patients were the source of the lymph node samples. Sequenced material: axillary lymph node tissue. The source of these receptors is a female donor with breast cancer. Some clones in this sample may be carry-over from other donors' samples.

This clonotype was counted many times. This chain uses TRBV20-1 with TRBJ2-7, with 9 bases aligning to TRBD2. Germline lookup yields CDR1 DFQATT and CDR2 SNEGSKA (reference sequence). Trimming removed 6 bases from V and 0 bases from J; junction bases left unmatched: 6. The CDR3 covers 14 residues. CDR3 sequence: CSARTSVFSYEQYF. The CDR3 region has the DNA TGCAGTGCCAGGACTAGCGTATTCTCCTACGAGCAGTACTTC.

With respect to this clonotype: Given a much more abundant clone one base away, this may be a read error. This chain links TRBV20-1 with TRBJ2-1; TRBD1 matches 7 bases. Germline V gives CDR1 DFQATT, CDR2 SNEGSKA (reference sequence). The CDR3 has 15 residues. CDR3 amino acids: CSAKPPFRGGGEQLF. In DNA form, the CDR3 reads TGCAGTGCCAAACCGCCATTCCGAGGGGGCGGTGAGCAGCTCTTC.

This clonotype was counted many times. The CDR3 DNA reads TGCAGTGCTCTCCCTCCTAGCGGGAGGGCCGGGGAGACCCAGTACTTC. Translated, it gives CSALPPSGRAGETQYF. The V gene is TRBV20-1, the J gene TRBJ2-5; TRBD2 agrees at 12 bases. CDR1 is DFQATT and CDR2 is SNEGSKA in the germline V gene (reference sequence). This CDR3 region has 16 residues. The ends lost 5 bases at V and 5 bases at J; junction bases unmatched: 12.

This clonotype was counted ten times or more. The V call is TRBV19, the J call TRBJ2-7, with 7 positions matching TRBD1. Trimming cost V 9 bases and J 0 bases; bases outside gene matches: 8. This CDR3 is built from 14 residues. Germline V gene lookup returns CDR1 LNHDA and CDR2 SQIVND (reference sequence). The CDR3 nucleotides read TGTGCCAGCAAACGACAGGGTGGCTCCTACGAGCAGTACTTC. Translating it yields CASKRQGGSYEQYF.

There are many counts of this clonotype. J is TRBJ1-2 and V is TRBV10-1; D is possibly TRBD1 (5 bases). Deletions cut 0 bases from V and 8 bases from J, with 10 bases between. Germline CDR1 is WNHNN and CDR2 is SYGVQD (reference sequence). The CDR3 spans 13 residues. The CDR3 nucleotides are TGCGCCAGCAGTGAGTCGACGGGGGGGGGCTACACCTTC. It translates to CASSESTGGGYTF.

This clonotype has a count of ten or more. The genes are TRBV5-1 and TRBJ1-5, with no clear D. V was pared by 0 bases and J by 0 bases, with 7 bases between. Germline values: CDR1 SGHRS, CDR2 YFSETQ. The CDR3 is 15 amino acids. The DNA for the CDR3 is TGCGCCAGCAGCTTGGGGGGAGGTAGCAATCAGCCCCAGCATTTT. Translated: CASSLGGGSNQPQHF.

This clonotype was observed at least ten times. The CDR3 is CASSVGVGAVNQPQHF. In DNA form, the CDR3 reads TGTGCCAGCAGCGTAGGGGTTGGGGCGGTAAATCAGCCCCAGCATTTT. The chain employs TRBV9 and TRBJ1-5; possible D gene TRBD1, 5 bases. This CDR3 has 16 residues. CDR1 and CDR2 from the germline V gene are SGDLS and YYNGEE. The V gene lost 0 bases and the J gene lost 4 bases, with 14 bases spanning the gap.

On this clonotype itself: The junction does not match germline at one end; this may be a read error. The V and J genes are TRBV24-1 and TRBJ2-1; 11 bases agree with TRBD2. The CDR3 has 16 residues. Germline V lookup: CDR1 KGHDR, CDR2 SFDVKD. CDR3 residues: CAASESSGRASNEQFF. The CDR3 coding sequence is TGTGCCGCCAGTGAAAGTAGCGGGAGGGCCAGTAATGAGCAGTTCTTC.

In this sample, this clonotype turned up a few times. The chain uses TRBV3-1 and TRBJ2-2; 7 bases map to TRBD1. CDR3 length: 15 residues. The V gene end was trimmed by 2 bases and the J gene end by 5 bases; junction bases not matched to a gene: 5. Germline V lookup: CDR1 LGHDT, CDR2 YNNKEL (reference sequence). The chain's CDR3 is CASSQSDRATGELFF. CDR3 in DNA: TGTGCCAGCAGCCAATCCGACAGGGCAACCGGGGAGCTGTTTTTT.

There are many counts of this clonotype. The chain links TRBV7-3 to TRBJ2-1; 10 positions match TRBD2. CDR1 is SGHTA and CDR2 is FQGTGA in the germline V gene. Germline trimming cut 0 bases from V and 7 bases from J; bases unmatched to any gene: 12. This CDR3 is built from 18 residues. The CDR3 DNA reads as TGTGCCAGCAGCTTAACCCCAGACCTAGCGGGAGAACGGAATGAGCAGTTCTTC. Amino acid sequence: CASSLTPDLAGERNEQFF.

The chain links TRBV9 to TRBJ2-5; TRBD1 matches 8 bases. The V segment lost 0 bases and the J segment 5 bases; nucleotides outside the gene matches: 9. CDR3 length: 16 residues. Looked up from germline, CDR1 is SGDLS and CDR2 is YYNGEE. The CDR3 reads CASSVGAAGGMETQYF. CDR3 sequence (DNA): TGTGCCAGCAGCGTAGGAGCAGCAGGGGGCATGGAGACCCAGTACTTC.

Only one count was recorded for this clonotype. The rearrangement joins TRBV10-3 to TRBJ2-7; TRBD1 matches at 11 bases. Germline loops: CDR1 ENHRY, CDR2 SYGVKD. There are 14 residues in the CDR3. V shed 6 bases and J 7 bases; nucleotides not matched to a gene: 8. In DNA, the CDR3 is TGTGCCATCAGAAAGACCGGGACAGGGGGGGAGCAGTACTTC. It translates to CAIRKTGTGGEQYF.